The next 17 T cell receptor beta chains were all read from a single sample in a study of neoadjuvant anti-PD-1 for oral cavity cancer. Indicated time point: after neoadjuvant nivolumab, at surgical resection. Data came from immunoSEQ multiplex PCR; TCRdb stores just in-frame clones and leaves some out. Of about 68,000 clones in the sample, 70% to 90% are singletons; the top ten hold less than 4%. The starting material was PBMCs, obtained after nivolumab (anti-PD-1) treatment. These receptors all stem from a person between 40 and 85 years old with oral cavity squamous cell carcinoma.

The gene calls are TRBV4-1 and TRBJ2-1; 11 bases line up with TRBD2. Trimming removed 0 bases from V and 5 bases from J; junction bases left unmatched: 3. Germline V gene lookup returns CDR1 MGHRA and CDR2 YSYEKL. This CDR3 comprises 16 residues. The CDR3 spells CASSQETTSGNNEQFF. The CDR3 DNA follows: TGCGCCAGCAGCCAAGAAACGACTAGCGGGAACAATGAGCAGTTCTTC.

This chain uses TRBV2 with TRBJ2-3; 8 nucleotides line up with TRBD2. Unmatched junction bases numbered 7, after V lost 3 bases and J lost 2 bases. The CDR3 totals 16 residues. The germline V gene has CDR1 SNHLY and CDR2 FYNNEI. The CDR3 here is CASSDPPSGSTDTQYF. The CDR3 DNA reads TGTGCCAGCAGTGACCCCCCTAGCGGGTCCACAGATACGCAGTATTTT.

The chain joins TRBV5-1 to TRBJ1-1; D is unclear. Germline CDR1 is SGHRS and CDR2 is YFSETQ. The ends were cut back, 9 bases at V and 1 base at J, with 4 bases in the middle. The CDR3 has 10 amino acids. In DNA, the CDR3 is TGCGCCAATCCGAACACTGAAGCTTTCTTT. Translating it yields CANPNTEAFF.

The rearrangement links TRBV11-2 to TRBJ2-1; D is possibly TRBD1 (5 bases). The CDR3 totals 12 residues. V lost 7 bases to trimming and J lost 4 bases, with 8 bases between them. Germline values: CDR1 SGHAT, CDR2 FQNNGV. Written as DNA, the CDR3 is TGTGCCAGCACCAGGGTGTACAATGAGCAGTTCTTC. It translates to CASTRVYNEQFF.

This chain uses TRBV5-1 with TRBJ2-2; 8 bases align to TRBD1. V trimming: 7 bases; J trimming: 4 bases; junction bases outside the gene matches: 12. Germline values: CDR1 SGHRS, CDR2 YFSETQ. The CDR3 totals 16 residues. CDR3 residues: CASRPTGVISTGELFF. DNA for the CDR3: TGCGCCAGCCGACCGACAGGGGTAATATCCACCGGGGAGCTGTTTTTT.

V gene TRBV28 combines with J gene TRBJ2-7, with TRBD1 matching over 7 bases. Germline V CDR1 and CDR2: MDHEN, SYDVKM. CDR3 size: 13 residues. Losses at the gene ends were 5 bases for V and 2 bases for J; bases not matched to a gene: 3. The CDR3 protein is CASSRQGAYEQYF. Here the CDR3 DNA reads TGTGCCAGCAGTCGCCAGGGGGCCTACGAGCAGTACTTC.

As DNA, the CDR3 is TGTGCCAGCAGCCACAATGAGGGGCGGACTGAAGCTTTCTTT. Translating it yields CASSHNEGRTEAFF. V gene TRBV6-5 combines with J gene TRBJ1-1, with D possibly being TRBD1 (5 bases). The CDR3 length is 14 residues. Germline V gene sequence: CDR1 MNHEY, CDR2 SVGAGI. V was shortened by 6 bases and J by 5 bases, with 16 bases between the two germline ends.

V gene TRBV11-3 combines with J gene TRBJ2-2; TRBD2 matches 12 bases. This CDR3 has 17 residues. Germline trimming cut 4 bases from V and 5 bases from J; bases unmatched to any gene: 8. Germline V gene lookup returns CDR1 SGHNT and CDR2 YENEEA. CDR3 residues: CASSSGTSGRNTGELFF. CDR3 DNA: TGTGCCAGCAGCTCAGGGACTAGCGGGCGCAATACCGGGGAGCTGTTTTTT.

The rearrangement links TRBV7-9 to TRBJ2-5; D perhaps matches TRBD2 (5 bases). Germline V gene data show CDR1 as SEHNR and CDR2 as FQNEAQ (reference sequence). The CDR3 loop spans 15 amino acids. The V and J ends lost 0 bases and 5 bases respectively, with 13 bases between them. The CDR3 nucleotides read TGTGCCAGCAGCTTAGCGTCGGCTAGCCGGGAGACCCAGTACTTC. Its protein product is CASSLASASRETQYF.

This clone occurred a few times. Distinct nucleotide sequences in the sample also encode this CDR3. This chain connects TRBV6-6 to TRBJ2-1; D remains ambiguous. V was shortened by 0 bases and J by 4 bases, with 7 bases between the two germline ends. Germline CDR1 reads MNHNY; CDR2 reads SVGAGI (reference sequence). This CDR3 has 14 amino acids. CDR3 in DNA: TGTGCCAGCAGTTACTCGAGAGTTTACAATGAGCAGTTCTTC. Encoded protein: CASSYSRVYNEQFF.

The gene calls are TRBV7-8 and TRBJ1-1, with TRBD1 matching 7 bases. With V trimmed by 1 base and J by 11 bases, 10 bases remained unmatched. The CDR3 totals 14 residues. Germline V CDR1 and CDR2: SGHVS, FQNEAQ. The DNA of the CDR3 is TGTGCCAGCAGCTTAGGGGGGACAGTTAATTCGGCTTTCTTT. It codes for CASSLGGTVNSAFF.

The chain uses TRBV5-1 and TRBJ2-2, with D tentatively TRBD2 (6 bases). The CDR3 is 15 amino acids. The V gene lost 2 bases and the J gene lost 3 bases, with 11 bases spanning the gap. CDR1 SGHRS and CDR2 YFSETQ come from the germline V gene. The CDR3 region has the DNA TGCGCCAGCAGCTTTGGGGACTCAGACACCGGGGAGCTGTTTTTT. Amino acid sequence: CASSFGDSDTGELFF.

The DNA for the CDR3 is TGTGCCAGCAGTGATTTAGGGAACGAGCAGTACTTC. It encodes CASSDLGNEQYF. The chain is built from TRBV6-1 and TRBJ2-7; unclear D gene. The CDR3 runs 12 residues. The V gene's germline CDR1 is MNHNS and CDR2 SASEGT. Trimming removed 3 bases at V and 5 bases at J, with 8 bases between.

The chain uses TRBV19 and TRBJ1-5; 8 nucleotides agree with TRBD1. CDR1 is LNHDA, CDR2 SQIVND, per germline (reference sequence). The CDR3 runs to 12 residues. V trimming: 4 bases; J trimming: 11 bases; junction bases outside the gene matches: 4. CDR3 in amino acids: CASSTGTGSQHF. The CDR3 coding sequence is TGTGCCAGTAGTACGGGGACAGGTTCCCAGCATTTT.

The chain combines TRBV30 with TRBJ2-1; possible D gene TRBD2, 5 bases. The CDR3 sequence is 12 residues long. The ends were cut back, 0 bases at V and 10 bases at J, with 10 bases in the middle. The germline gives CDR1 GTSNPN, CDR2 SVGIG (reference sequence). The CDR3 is CAWSVLAHEQFF. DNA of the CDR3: TGTGCCTGGAGTGTATTAGCGCACGAGCAGTTCTTC.

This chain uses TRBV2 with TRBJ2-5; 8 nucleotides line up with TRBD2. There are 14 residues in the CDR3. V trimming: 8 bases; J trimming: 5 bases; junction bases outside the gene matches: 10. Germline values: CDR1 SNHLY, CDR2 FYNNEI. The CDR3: CASRPGLGWETQYF. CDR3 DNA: TGTGCCAGCCGGCCGGGACTAGGTTGGGAGACCCAGTACTTC.

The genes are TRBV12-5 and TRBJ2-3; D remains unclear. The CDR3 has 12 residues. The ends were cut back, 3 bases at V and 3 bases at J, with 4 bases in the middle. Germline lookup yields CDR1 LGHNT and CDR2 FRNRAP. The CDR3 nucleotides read TGTGCTAGTGGTTTTCGTACAGATACGCAGTATTTT. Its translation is CASGFRTDTQYF.